The entry below describes one T cell receptor beta chain. Antigen specificity is unknown. This record comes from a study of cytomegalovirus exposure and HLA in healthy donors. Study findings and constraints: Data from an earlier analysis indicated that most TCR beta V segments were productive either about 87% or about 30% of the time.

Primers included in the PCR were 60 Vbeta and 13 Jbeta primers. Per the study methods: In a later analysis, of about 80 million unique beta chains, roughly 10 million appeared in at least two donors. Method: immunoSEQ multiplex PCR; TCRdb's copy keeps in-frame clones and lacks some. V and J calls and clone size are given by that table; D and trimming were obtained from the DNA. The sample lists approximately 150,000 clones, around four fifths occurring once. The J segment lost 2 bases and the V segment lost 5 bases, leaving 5 bases of the junction unmatched. The V gene's germline CDR1 is MDHEN and CDR2 SYDVKM. The CDR3 is 14 amino acids.

This TCR was recovered from a male donor in good health and CMV-seronegative. V is TRBV28 and J is TRBJ2-7; 8 bases match TRBD1. Source material: PBMCs. CDR3 residues: CASSRWDRPYEQYF. The DNA for the CDR3 is TGTGCCAGCAGTCGGTGGGACAGGCCCTACGAGCAGTACTTC.